These 23 T cell receptor beta chains came from one sample sequenced in a study of OX40 agonist ivuxolimab in advanced cancers. Data came from immunoSEQ multiplex PCR; TCRdb stores just in-frame clones and leaves some out. In the table there are tens of thousands of clones, around 88% of which are singletons. Sequenced here: CD4+ or CD8+ T cells sorted from blood, sampled in a trial of the OX40 agonist ivuxolimab. The receptors shown here come from an adult with an advanced solid tumor such as melanoma, head and neck, liver or kidney cancer.

A few counts support this clone. The rearrangement uses TRBV19 and TRBJ2-3; the D is unclear. V was clipped by 10 bases and J by 4 bases, with 15 bases between them. Germline V gene data show CDR1 as LNHDA and CDR2 as SQIVND (reference sequence). The length of the CDR3 is 13 residues. CDR3 DNA sequence: TGTGCCACCTCGGCCGGGTACCCAGATACGCAGTATTTT. Encoded protein: CATSAGYPDTQYF.

The chain employs TRBV9 and TRBJ2-4; tentative D call: TRBD1 (5 bases). Germline V gene data show CDR1 as SGDLS and CDR2 as YYNGEE. Trimming took 0 bases from V and 8 from J, leaving 15 bases between them. The CDR3 is 15 residues long. CDR3 nucleotides: TGTGCCAGCAGCGTAGATACGGGCAGGGCGGACATTCAGTACTTC. Translating it yields CASSVDTGRADIQYF.

This clone has at least ten counts. This rearrangement joins TRBV19 to TRBJ2-7; D not certain. V gave up 5 bases and J gave up 2 bases, with 19 bases separating them. The V gene's germline CDR1 is LNHDA and CDR2 SQIVND (reference sequence). This CDR3 comprises 16 residues. The CDR3 DNA sequence: TGTGCCAGTAGTGATACCGATGAAGAAGATCCCTACGAGCAGTACTTC. The encoded protein is CASSDTDEEDPYEQYF.

V is TRBV19 and J is TRBJ1-1; D perhaps matches TRBD1 (5 bases). Trimming shortened V by 2 bases and J by 4 bases, and 14 bases separated the two germline ends. Germline V gene data show CDR1 as LNHDA and CDR2 as SQIVND (reference sequence). The CDR3 contains 15 residues. CDR3 DNA: TGTGCCAGTAGTATACCGGGACTACTTAGCACTGAAGCTTTCTTT. Protein: CASSIPGLLSTEAFF.

The chain joins TRBV25-1 to TRBJ2-7; the D gene is possibly TRBD1 (5 bases). Germline assignment: CDR1 MGHDK and CDR2 SYGVNS. V was trimmed by 1 base and J by 7 bases, leaving 20 bases between them. The CDR3 contains 16 residues. This chain's CDR3 is CASSEFGRGGLGEQYF. The DNA of the CDR3 is TGTGCCAGCAGTGAATTCGGTAGGGGTGGCCTAGGAGAGCAGTACTTC.

This chain uses TRBV19 with TRBJ1-1; a possible D gene is TRBD1 (5 bases). Germline V lookup: CDR1 LNHDA, CDR2 SQIVND (reference sequence). Deletions cut 3 bases from V and 4 bases from J, with 9 bases between. The CDR3 has 13 residues. CDR3 DNA: TGTGCCAGTAGTATCCAGGGTGGCACTGAAGCTTTCTTT. Amino acid sequence: CASSIQGGTEAFF.

The chain joins TRBV7-6 to TRBJ2-4; D is possibly TRBD1 (7 bases). The CDR3 covers 18 residues. Germline V gene sequence: CDR1 SGHVS, CDR2 FNYEAQ. The germline V and J ends were trimmed by 1 base and 3 bases, with 19 bases remaining between them. The CDR3 DNA is TGTGCCAGCAGCTTAGGTCCGGAGGGACAGTGGGGCAAAAACATTCAGTACTTC. Protein sequence: CASSLGPEGQWGKNIQYF.

The chain employs TRBV6-1 and TRBJ2-7; D is unclear. The CDR3 is 14 residues long. CDR1 and CDR2 (germline): MNHNS, SASEGT. The V end lost 8 bases, the J end lost 0 bases, and 14 bases lay between the germline ends. The CDR3 nucleotides are TGTGCCAGCGAAGCCAGACAAAGCTCCTACGAGCAGTACGTC. Translated: CASEARQSSYEQYV.

This chain links TRBV5-5 with TRBJ2-1, with D maybe TRBD1 (7 bases). Looked up from germline, CDR1 is SGHKS and CDR2 is YYEKEE (reference sequence). CDR3 length: 15 amino acids. V was cut by 4 bases and J by 0 bases, with 11 bases left in between. CDR3 sequence: CASSPGGSSYNEQFF. CDR3 nucleotides: TGTGCCAGCAGCCCAGGGGGGAGCTCCTACAATGAGCAGTTCTTC.

The CDR3 sequence: CASSLGQNYGYTF. The CDR3 DNA sequence: TGTGCCAGCAGCTTAGGCCAGAACTATGGCTACACCTTC. This sequence joins TRBV7-9 and TRBJ1-2; D is uncertain. The ends were cut back, 1 base at V and 2 bases at J, with 5 bases in the middle. Looked up from germline, CDR1 is SEHNR and CDR2 is FQNEAQ (reference sequence). This CDR3 region has 13 residues. Full variable domain (remainder filled in from reference TRBV7-9 and TRBJ1-2): DTGVSQNPRHKITKRGQNVTFRCDPISEHNRLYWYRQTLGQGPEFLTYFQNEAQLEKSRLLSDRFSAERPKGSFSTLEIQRTEQGDSAMYLCASSLGQNYGYTFGSGTRLTVV.

This chain connects TRBV29-1 to TRBJ2-7, with TRBD1 identical over 9 bases. The CDR3 is made up of 12 amino acids. Germline CDR1 reads SQVTM; CDR2 reads ANQGSEA. V dropped 4 bases and J dropped 4; count of bases not matched to a gene: 2. DNA of the CDR3: TGCAGCGTTGTGGGGACAGGGTACGAGCAGTACTTC. It yields the protein CSVVGTGYEQYF.

The genes are TRBV7-2 and TRBJ2-2; D gene uncertain. The CDR3 loop spans 19 amino acids. Trimming stripped 1 base from V and 2 bases from J, with 20 bases between. Per the germline V gene, CDR1 is SGHTA and CDR2 is FQGNSA. In DNA form, the CDR3 reads TGTGCCAGCAGCTTAGTTTTATCCGTGGCCGTGTTTAACACCGGGGAGCTGTTTTTT. As protein: CASSLVLSVAVFNTGELFF.

The chain combines TRBV5-1 with TRBJ2-7, with 9 bases aligning to TRBD1. Germline-derived CDR1 and CDR2 are SGHRS and YFSETQ. The J segment lost 6 bases and the V segment lost 4 bases, leaving 11 bases of the junction unmatched. The CDR3 spans 15 residues. This chain's CDR3 is CASSQGQGTSFEQYF. The CDR3, as DNA: TGCGCCAGCAGCCAGGGACAGGGTACCTCTTTCGAGCAGTACTTC.

The chain's CDR3 is CASSTRQGPGAEAFF. The CDR3 nucleotides read TGTGCCAGCAGCACACGACAGGGGCCGGGCGCTGAAGCTTTCTTT. V and J are TRBV9 and TRBJ1-1; 8 positions match TRBD1. With 4 bases clipped from V and 6 bases from J, the junction kept 11 bases outside the gene matches. Germline V gives CDR1 SGDLS, CDR2 YYNGEE. This CDR3 has 15 residues.

The rearrangement links TRBV7-6 to TRBJ2-5; D ambiguous. From germline, CDR1 is SGHVS and CDR2 FNYEAQ. V was pared by 2 bases and J by 4 bases, with 11 bases between. The CDR3 is 14 residues long. The CDR3 reads CASSLNSAPETQYF. The CDR3 nucleotides are TGTGCCAGCAGCTTAAACTCGGCCCCAGAGACCCAGTACTTC.

The V gene is TRBV28, the J gene TRBJ2-7; 9 bases match TRBD2. Germline V gene sequence: CDR1 MDHEN, CDR2 SYDVKM. V gave up 3 bases and J gave up 3 bases; unmatched junction bases: 6. The CDR3 totals 15 residues. CDR3 coding DNA: TGTGCCAGCAGTTTCTTAGCGGGAGCGAACTACGAGCAGTACTTC. This translates into CASSFLAGANYEQYF.

Worth noting for this clone: The same CDR3 can be traced to other DNA sequences in this sample. The chain uses TRBV6-5 and TRBJ2-1, with 9 bases lining up with TRBD2. This CDR3 has 15 amino acids. Germline lookup yields CDR1 MNHEY and CDR2 SVGAGI. With 2 bases clipped from V and 2 bases from J, the junction kept 1 base outside the gene matches. The CDR3 loop is CASSYGGGAYNEQFF. In DNA, the CDR3 is TGTGCCAGCAGTTACGGCGGGGGGGCCTACAATGAGCAGTTCTTC.

The chain links TRBV27 to TRBJ2-1; tentative D call: TRBD2 (6 bases). V was trimmed by 6 bases and J by 2 bases, leaving 14 bases between them. The CDR3 covers 15 residues. Looked up from germline, CDR1 is MNHEY and CDR2 is SMNVEV (reference sequence). CDR3 nucleotides: TGTGCCAGCAGAGGTAGCGGAGATACCTACAATGAGCAGTTCTTC. It encodes CASRGSGDTYNEQFF.

The chain links TRBV9 to TRBJ2-2; 10 bases align to TRBD1. The junction had 6 bases not matched to a gene; V was cut back by 3 bases and J by 1 base. Germline CDR1 SGDLS, CDR2 YYNGEE. The CDR3 runs to 17 residues. The CDR3 sequence: CASSASTGGMNTGELFF. CDR3 in DNA: TGTGCCAGCAGCGCCTCGACAGGGGGCATGAACACCGGGGAGCTGTTTTTT.

J is TRBJ2-1 and V is TRBV11-1; D ambiguous. The ends were cut back, 3 bases at V and 9 bases at J, with 6 bases in the middle. Germline CDR1 is SGHAT and CDR2 is FQDESV (reference sequence). This CDR3 is 11 amino acids long. The CDR3 loop reads CASSFSTEQFF. The CDR3 coding sequence is TGTGCCAGCAGCTTTTCAACTGAGCAGTTCTTC.

This rearrangement joins TRBV6-5 to TRBJ2-1; 7 positions agree with TRBD2. Trimming cost V 7 bases and J 4 bases; bases outside gene matches: 7. This CDR3 is 14 amino acids long. Germline CDR1 is MNHEY and CDR2 is SVGAGI. CDR3 region: CASTPSGGYNEQFF. CDR3 nucleotides: TGTGCCAGCACCCCCTCGGGGGGTTACAATGAGCAGTTCTTC.

The chain links TRBV6-4 to TRBJ2-2, with 8 positions matching TRBD2. Germline CDR1 is MRHNA and CDR2 is SNTAGT. The CDR3 extends over 18 amino acids. Trimming removed 3 bases from V and 1 base from J; junction bases left unmatched: 10. Written as DNA, the CDR3 is TGTGCCAGCAGTGAATCGGGACTAGACGATAGGAACACCGGGGAGCTGTTTTTT. It yields the protein CASSESGLDDRNTGELFF.

As for this clone: Other nucleotide sequences in the sample specify the same CDR3. The chain combines TRBV10-2 with TRBJ2-3, with a tentative D call TRBD2 (5 bases). V lost 3 bases and J lost 0, with 7 bases in between. Per germline, CDR1 WSHSY and CDR2 SAAADI. The CDR3 extends over 14 amino acids. The DNA for the CDR3 is TGCGCCAGCAGTGATGGAGGTAGCACAGATACGCAGTATTTT. This gives the protein CASSDGGSTDTQYF.